The rows below give T cell receptor beta chains drawn from one sample of a study of blood T cells in healthy people across ages. TCRdb re-called the 5' RACE reads with MiXCR, one entry per CDR3 protein. This repertoire shows 650,000 or so distinct CDR3 sequences, 45% to 60% found once; its top ten account for roughly 13%. Sequencing was carried out using blood. Receptors originate from a woman older than 75 in good health. CDR3s include the opening cysteine and the closing phenylalanine or tryptophan. The D gene is left open where the match is weak. Size is omitted from some rows. Given values are once, few, many or a class for expanded clones.

size	J	V	D	CDR3	DNA
few	TRBJ1-1	TRBV10-3	NA	CAIRRDSCEAFF	TGTGCCATCAGGAGAGACTCATGTGAAGCTTTCTTT
NA	TRBJ2-7	TRBV2	NA	CASSEQQFYEQYF	TGTGCCAGCAGTGAGCAACAGTTCTACGAGCAGTACTTC
NA	TRBJ2-2	TRBV4-1	NA	CASSLQVGGRLFF	TGCGCCAGCAGCCTACAAGTAGGGGGGCGGCTGTTTTTT
NA	TRBJ2-1	TRBV29-1	NA	CSALYYNEQFF	TGCAGCGCCCTTTATTACAATGAGCAGTTCTTC
NA	TRBJ1-1	TRBV18	NA	CASSPQGEKTEAFF	TGTGCCAGCTCACCACAGGGAGAGAAGACTGAAGCTTTCTTT
few	TRBJ1-1	TRBV20-1	NA	CSARDRVGFTEAFF	TGCAGTGCTAGAGACAGGGTAGGGTTCACTGAAGCTTTCTTT
NA	TRBJ1-2	TRBV20-1	TRBD1	CSAREGGGYGYTF	TGCAGTGCTAGAGAAGGGGGCGGCTATGGCTACACCTTC
NA	TRBJ2-5	TRBV29-1	TRBD1	CSVAQTGSFGETQYF	TGCAGCGTTGCCCAGACAGGGTCTTTCGGAGAGACCCAGTACTTC
many	TRBJ1-5	TRBV15	TRBD1	CATSRIRGTGSQPQHF	TGTGCCACCAGCAGGATCAGGGGGACAGGGAGTCAGCCCCAGCATTTT
few	TRBJ2-1	TRBV7-6	NA	CASSVRTYNEQFF	TGTGCCAGCAGCGTACGGACCTACAATGAGCAGTTCTTC
NA	TRBJ2-7	TRBV20-1	TRBD1	CSARDRAYYSYEQYF	TGCAGTGCTAGGGACAGGGCATACTACTCCTACGAGCAGTACTTC
NA	TRBJ2-1	TRBV6-6	NA	CASSGTGTGNEQFF	TGTGCCAGCAGTGGCACAGGGACCGGCAATGAGCAGTTCTTC
many	TRBJ2-2	TRBV20-1	TRBD1	CSARSRTGVNTGELFF	TGCAGTGCTAGGAGCCGGACAGGGGTTAACACCGGGGAGCTGTTTTTT
NA	TRBJ1-1	TRBV15	TRBD1	CATSAQTGVGATEAFF	TGTGCCACCAGCGCACAAACAGGGGTGGGGGCCACTGAAGCTTTCTTT
NA	TRBJ2-3	TRBV20-1	TRBD2	CSALSREGDRTDTQYF	TGCAGTGCCCTCTCGCGGGAGGGAGATCGCACAGATACGCAGTATTTT
few	TRBJ2-7	TRBV20-1	NA	CSAPGDGAGFEQYF	TGCAGTGCTCCGGGGGACGGTGCAGGGTTCGAGCAGTACTTC
NA	TRBJ1-2	TRBV5-1	NA	CASSTGTPNGGGYTF	TGCGCCAGCAGCACCGGGACGCCGAACGGGGGTGGCTACACCTTC
NA	TRBJ2-5	TRBV2	TRBD1	CASPEWDRETQYF	TGTGCCTCCCCAGAGTGGGACAGAGAGACCCAGTACTTC
few	TRBJ1-1	TRBV28	NA	CASTEGPGREAFF	TGTGCCAGCACCGAGGGACCAGGTCGAGAAGCTTTCTTT
NA	TRBJ2-1	TRBV10-3	NA	CAISESNPGSSYNEQFF	TGTGCCATCAGTGAGTCGAACCCCGGGTCCTCCTACAATGAGCAGTTCTTC
NA	TRBJ1-2	TRBV3-1	TRBD1	CASSLGQGGCGYTF	TGTGCCAGCAGCCTGGGACAGGGAGGGTGTGGCTACACCTTC
NA	TRBJ2-7	TRBV7-8	NA	CASSLGTSFHNEQYF	TGTGCCAGCAGCTTAGGGACCTCGTTTCACAATGAGCAGTACTTC
few	TRBJ1-5	TRBV5-5	NA	CASSLMEEQPQHF	TGTGCCAGCAGCTTGATGGAGGAGCAGCCCCAGCATTTT
NA	TRBJ1-1	TRBV5-5	NA	CASSLRAGVMNTEAFF	TGTGCCAGCAGCTTGAGGGCAGGAGTGATGAACACTGAAGCTTTCTTT
many	TRBJ2-1	TRBV20-1	TRBD2	CSAPGLADSGRYNEQFF	TGCAGTGCCCCGGGACTAGCGGACTCCGGACGGTACAATGAGCAGTTCTTC
NA	TRBJ1-1	TRBV9	NA	CASSVGPGGRVNTEAFF	TGTGCCAGCAGCGTAGGTCCCGGTGGTAGGGTGAACACTGAAGCTTTCTTT
few	TRBJ1-1	TRBV7-9	TRBD1	CASSPWTGGVGSGAFF	TGTGCCAGCAGCCCATGGACAGGGGGCGTCGGATCCGGGGCTTTCTTT
NA	TRBJ2-6	TRBV7-2	NA	CASSLGTATSGANVLTF	TGTGCCAGCAGCTTAGGGACAGCCACGTCTGGGGCCAACGTCCTGACTTTC
few	TRBJ1-2	TRBV12-3/TRBV12-4	NA	CASSLGTDYTF	TGTGCCAGCAGTTTAGGGACAGACTACACCTTC
many	TRBJ2-5	TRBV20-1	NA	CSAESRLGLYQETQYF	TGCAGTGCTGAATCACGACTAGGCCTGTACCAAGAGACCCAGTACTTC
NA	TRBJ2-1	TRBV11-2	TRBD2	CASSLASGGPQEQFF	TGTGCCAGCAGCTTGGCTAGCGGGGGGCCTCAGGAGCAGTTCTTC
NA	TRBJ1-4	TRBV7-2	NA	CASSAPTNEKLFF	TGTGCCAGCAGCGCCCCAACTAATGAAAAACTGTTTTTT
NA	TRBJ1-5	TRBV7-2	NA	CASSSNQEPVEHF	TGTGCCAGCAGCTCGAACCAGGAGCCGGTAGAGCATTTT
NA	TRBJ1-5	TRBV3-1	NA	CASSQGNNQPQHF	TGTGCCAGCAGCCAGGGCAACAATCAGCCCCAGCATTTT
NA	TRBJ2-3	TRBV5-1	NA	CASSPDPLNTDTQYF	TGCGCCAGCAGCCCTGACCCTTTAAACACAGATACGCAGTATTTT
many	TRBJ2-1	TRBV18	NA	CASSPRITGRAYNEQFF	TGTGCCAGCTCACCGAGAATAACGGGACGGGCCTACAATGAGCAGTTCTTC
NA	TRBJ2-1	TRBV7-2	TRBD2	CASSSERLARETQFF	TGTGCCAGCAGCTCGGAAAGACTAGCGCGAGAGACCCAGTTCTTC